These 11 T cell receptor beta chains originate from one sample sequenced in a study of blood T cell repertoires in COVID-19. The assay was immunoSEQ multiplex PCR, and TCRdb's table has in-frame clones only and misses some. This table holds about 90,000 clones, approximately 91% found once. Sequencing used peripheral blood. The receptors were gathered from a woman in her 70s with acute or convalescent COVID-19.

V usage is TRBV10-2 and J usage is TRBJ2-3, with 7 nucleotides matching TRBD1. This CDR3 region has 15 residues. V trimming: 1 base; J trimming: 2 bases; junction bases outside the gene matches: 3. Germline-derived CDR1 and CDR2 are WSHSY and SAAADI. As DNA, the CDR3 is TGCGCCAGCAGTGAGTGGCAGGGGGTCACAGATACGCAGTATTTT. This sequence encodes CASSEWQGVTDTQYF.

This clone has just a few counts. J is TRBJ2-7 and V is TRBV5-1; D call uncertain. Germline loops: CDR1 SGHRS, CDR2 YFSETQ. The CDR3 has 14 residues. Trimming took 0 bases from V and 1 from J, leaving 8 bases between them. The DNA for the CDR3 is TGCGCCAGCAGCTTGGGACCTAGATCCTACGAGCAGTACTTC. It encodes CASSLGPRSYEQYF.

The V gene is TRBV24-1, the J gene TRBJ2-5; TRBD2 agrees at 16 bases. J was trimmed by 3 bases and V by 5 bases; bases with no gene match: 8. Germline CDR1 KGHDR, CDR2 SFDVKD. The CDR3 consists of 18 residues. The CDR3 region is CATSALPGLAGGKETQYF. CDR3 nucleotide sequence: TGTGCCACCAGTGCGCTCCCGGGACTAGCGGGGGGGAAAGAGACCCAGTACTTC.

This chain connects TRBV6-1 to TRBJ2-1; D might be TRBD1 (5 bases). CDR1 MNHNS and CDR2 SASEGT come from the germline V gene. Trimming removed 3 bases at V and 6 bases at J, with 12 bases between. The CDR3 contains 14 residues. The CDR3 DNA is TGTGCCAGCAGTGATGGGGCAGGGCGCAATGAGCAGTTCTTC. Its translation is CASSDGAGRNEQFF.

This chain joins TRBV11-2 and TRBJ2-7, with 8 bases lining up with TRBD2. V trimming: 6 bases; J trimming: 0 bases; junction bases outside the gene matches: 16. The length of the CDR3 is 18 residues. Germline V CDR1 and CDR2: SGHAT, FQNNGV. The CDR3 DNA reads TGTGCCAGCAGTGAAGCGGGAAAGATAGCGGGGAGCTCCTACGAGCAGTACTTC. Translation: CASSEAGKIAGSSYEQYF.

V gene TRBV6-1 combines with J gene TRBJ1-2; D perhaps matches TRBD1 (5 bases). Germline values: CDR1 MNHNS, CDR2 SASEGT. V lost 3 bases, J lost 2 bases, and 7 bases lay in between. CDR3 length equals 13 residues. The CDR3 here is CASSDQGNYGYTF. As DNA, the CDR3 is TGTGCCAGCAGTGACCAGGGAAACTATGGCTACACCTTC.

This sequence joins TRBV15 and TRBJ1-5; no clear D. The germline V and J ends were trimmed by 0 bases and 7 bases, with 7 bases remaining between them. This CDR3 spans 13 amino acids. Germline CDR1 and CDR2: LNHNV and YYDKDF (reference sequence). The CDR3 region has the DNA TGTGCCACCAGCAGAGACCCTGTGCAGCCCCAGCATTTT. This encodes CATSRDPVQPQHF.

The J gene is TRBJ1-2, the V gene TRBV5-1; no firm D call. With 2 bases removed from V and 4 bases from J, the gap between germline ends came to 18 bases. Per the germline V gene, CDR1 is SGHRS and CDR2 is YFSETQ. This CDR3 contains 16 residues. The CDR3 spells CASSLRTDGGSYGYTF. The CDR3 coding sequence is TGCGCCAGCAGCTTAAGAACCGACGGAGGCAGCTATGGCTACACCTTC.

The count of this clone is one. J is TRBJ1-2 and V is TRBV2; D perhaps matches TRBD1 (5 bases). V was pared by 4 bases and J by 2 bases, with 14 bases between. Per germline, CDR1 SNHLY and CDR2 FYNNEI. This CDR3 comprises 15 residues. As DNA, the CDR3 is TGTGCCAGCAGTGCAGACAGAATACTCAACTATGGCTACACCTTC. This translates into CASSADRILNYGYTF.

V usage is TRBV27 and J usage is TRBJ2-7; 9 nucleotides match TRBD2. Unmatched junction bases numbered 6, after V lost 2 bases and J lost 1 base. This CDR3 has 16 residues. CDR1 and CDR2 from the germline V gene are MNHEY and SMNVEV (reference sequence). The CDR3 nucleotides are TGTGCCAGCAGTTTAGGGCTAGCGGGACATTCCTACGAGCAGTACTTC. Its translation: CASSLGLAGHSYEQYF.

This clone has just one count. The V gene is TRBV18, the J gene TRBJ2-7; weak D call: TRBD2 (6 bases). This CDR3 is 12 amino acids long. Between the trimmed V and J ends, which lost 1 base and 5 bases, there was a span of 6 bases. CDR1 is KGHSH and CDR2 is LQKENI in the germline V gene. The CDR3 DNA reads TGTGCCAGCTCACCACGGGGGGACGAGCAGTACTTC. Translated: CASSPRGDEQYF.